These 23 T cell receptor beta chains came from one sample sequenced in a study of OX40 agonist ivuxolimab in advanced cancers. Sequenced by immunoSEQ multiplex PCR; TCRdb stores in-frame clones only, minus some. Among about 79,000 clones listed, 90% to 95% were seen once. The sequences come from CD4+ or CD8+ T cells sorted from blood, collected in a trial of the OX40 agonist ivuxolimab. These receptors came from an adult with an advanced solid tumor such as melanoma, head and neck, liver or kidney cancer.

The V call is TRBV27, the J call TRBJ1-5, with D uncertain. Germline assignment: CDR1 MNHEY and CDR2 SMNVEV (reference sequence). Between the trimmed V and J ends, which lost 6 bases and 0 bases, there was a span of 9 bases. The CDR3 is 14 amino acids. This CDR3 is CASRGIYSNQPQHF. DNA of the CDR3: TGTGCCAGCAGGGGAATTTATAGCAATCAGCCCCAGCATTTT.

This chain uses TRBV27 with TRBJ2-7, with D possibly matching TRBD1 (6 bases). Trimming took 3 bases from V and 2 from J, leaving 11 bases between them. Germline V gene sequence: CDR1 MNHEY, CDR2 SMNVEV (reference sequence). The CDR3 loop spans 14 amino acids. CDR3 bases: TGTGCCAGCAGTTTCGCAGGGGCAACCTACGAGCAGTACTTC. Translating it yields CASSFAGATYEQYF.

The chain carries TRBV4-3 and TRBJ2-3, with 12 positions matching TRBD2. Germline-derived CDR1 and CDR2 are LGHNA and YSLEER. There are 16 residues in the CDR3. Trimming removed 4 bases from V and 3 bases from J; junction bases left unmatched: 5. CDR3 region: CASSPRTSGTTDTQYF. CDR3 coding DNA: TGCGCCAGCAGCCCCCGGACTAGCGGGACGACAGATACGCAGTATTTT.

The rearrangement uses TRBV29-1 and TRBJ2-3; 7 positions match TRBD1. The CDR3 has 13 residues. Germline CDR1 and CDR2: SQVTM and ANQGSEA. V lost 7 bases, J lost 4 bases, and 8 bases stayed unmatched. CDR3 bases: TGCAGCGCCGAAGGGCAGGGGGCAGATACGCAGTATTTT. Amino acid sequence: CSAEGQGADTQYF.

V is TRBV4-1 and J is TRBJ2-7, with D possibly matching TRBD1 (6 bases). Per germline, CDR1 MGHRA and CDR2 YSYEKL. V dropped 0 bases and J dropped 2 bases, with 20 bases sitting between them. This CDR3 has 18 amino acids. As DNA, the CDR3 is TGCGCCAGCAGCCAAGATCCAGGGGACACCGATACCCCCTACGAGCAGTACTTC. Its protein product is CASSQDPGDTDTPYEQYF.

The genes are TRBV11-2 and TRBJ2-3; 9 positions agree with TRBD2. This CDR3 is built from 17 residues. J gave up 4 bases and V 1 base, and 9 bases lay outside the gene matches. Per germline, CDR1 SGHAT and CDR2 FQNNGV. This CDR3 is CASSLGRSGRMADTQYF. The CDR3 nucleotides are TGTGCCAGCAGCTTAGGTCGAAGCGGGAGGATGGCAGATACGCAGTATTTT.

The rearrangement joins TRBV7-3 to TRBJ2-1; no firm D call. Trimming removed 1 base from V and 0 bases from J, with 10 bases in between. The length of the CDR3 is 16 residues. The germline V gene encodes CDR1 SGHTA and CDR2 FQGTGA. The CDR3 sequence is CASSLIVGGSYNEQFF. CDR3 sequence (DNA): TGTGCCAGCAGCTTAATAGTTGGCGGCTCCTACAATGAGCAGTTCTTC.

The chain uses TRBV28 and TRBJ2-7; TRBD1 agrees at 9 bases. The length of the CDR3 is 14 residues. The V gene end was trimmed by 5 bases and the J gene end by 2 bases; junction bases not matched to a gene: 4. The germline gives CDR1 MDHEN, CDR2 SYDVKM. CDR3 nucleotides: TGTGCCAGCAGTAGACAGGGGGAAACCTACGAGCAGTACTTC. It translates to CASSRQGETYEQYF.

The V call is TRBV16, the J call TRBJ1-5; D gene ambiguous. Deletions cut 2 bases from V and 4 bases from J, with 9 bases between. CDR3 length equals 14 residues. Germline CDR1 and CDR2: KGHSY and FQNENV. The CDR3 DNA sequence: TGTGCCAGCAGCCAAGGCGTGGGGAATCAGCCCCAGCATTTT. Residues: CASSQGVGNQPQHF.

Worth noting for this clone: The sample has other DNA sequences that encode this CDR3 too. CDR3 loop: CASSEGDTEAFF. As DNA, the CDR3 is TGTGCCAGCAGTGAAGGGGACACTGAAGCTTTCTTT. The chain joins TRBV2 to TRBJ1-1; no firm D call. This CDR3 is 12 amino acids long. Per the germline V gene, CDR1 is SNHLY and CDR2 is FYNNEI. The ends were cut back, 1 base at V and 3 bases at J, with 3 bases in the middle.

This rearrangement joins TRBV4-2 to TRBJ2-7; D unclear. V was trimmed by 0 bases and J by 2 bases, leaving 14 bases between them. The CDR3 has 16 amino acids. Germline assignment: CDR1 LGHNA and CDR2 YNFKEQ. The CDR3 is CASSQEVGRAAYEQYF. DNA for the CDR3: TGTGCCAGCAGCCAAGAAGTTGGCCGGGCTGCCTACGAGCAGTACTTC.

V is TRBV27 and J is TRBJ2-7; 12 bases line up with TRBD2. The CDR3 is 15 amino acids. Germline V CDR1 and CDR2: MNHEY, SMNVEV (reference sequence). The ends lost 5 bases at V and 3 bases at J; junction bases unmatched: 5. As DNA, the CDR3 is TGTGCCAGCAGTAAAACTAGCGGGGGGTACTACGAGCAGTACTTC. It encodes CASSKTSGGYYEQYF.

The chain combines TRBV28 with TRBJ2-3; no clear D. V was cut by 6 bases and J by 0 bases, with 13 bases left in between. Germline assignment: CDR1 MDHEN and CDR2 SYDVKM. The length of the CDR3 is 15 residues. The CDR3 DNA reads TGTGCCAGCAGCCCCTTATATACCAGCACAGATACGCAGTATTTT. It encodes CASSPLYTSTDTQYF.

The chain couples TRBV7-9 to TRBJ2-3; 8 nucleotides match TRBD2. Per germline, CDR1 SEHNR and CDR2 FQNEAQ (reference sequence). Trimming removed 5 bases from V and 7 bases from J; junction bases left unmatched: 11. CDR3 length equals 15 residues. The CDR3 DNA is TGTGCCAGCAGCACTATAGCGGGACCGTTAAATACGCAGTATTTT. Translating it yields CASSTIAGPLNTQYF.

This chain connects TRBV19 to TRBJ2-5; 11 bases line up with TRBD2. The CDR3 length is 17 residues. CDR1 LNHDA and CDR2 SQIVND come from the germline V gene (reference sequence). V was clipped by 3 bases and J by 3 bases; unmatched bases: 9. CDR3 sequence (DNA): TGTGCCAGTAGTATCCCGACTAGCGGGATTCTTGAAGAGACCCAGTACTTC. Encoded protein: CASSIPTSGILEETQYF.

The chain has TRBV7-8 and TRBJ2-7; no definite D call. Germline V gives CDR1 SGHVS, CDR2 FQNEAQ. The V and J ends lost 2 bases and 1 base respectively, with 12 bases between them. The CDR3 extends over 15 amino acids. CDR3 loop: CASSLMAGFSYEQYF. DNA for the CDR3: TGTGCCAGCAGCTTAATGGCCGGGTTTTCCTACGAGCAGTACTTC.

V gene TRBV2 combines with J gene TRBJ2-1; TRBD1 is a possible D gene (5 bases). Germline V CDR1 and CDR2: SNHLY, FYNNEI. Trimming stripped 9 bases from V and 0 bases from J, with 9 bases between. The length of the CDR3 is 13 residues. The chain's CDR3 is CARTDSSYNEQFF. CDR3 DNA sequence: TGTGCCAGGACAGACAGCTCCTACAATGAGCAGTTCTTC.

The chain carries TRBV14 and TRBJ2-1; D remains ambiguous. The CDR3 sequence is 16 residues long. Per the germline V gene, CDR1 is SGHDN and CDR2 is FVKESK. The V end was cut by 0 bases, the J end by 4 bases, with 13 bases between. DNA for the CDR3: TGTGCCAGCAGCCAAGATCAAGGATGGCCTTACAATGAGCAGTTCTTC. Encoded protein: CASSQDQGWPYNEQFF.

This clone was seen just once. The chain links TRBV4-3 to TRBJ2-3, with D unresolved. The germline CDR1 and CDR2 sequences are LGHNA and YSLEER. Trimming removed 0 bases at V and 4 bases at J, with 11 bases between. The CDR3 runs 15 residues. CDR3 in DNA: TGCGCCAGCAGCCAAGAAATATCTGGGTCAGATACGCAGTATTTT. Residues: CASSQEISGSDTQYF.

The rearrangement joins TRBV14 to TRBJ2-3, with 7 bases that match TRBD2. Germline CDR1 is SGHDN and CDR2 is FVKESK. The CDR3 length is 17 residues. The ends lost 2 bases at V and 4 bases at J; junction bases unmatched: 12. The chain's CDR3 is CASSQWGDYLNSDTQYF. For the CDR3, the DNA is TGTGCCAGCAGCCAATGGGGGGACTACCTTAATTCAGATACGCAGTATTTT.

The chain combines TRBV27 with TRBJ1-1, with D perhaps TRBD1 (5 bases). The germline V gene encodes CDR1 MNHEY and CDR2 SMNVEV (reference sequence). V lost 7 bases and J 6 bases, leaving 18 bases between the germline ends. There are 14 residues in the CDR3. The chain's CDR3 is CASTGGMGRAEAFF. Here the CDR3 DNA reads TGTGCCAGCACCGGGGGGATGGGCCGCGCTGAAGCTTTCTTT.

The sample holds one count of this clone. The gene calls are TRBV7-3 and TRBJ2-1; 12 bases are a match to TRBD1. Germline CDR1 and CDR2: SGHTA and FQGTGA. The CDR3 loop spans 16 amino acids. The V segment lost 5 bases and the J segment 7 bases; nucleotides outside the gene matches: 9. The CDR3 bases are TGTGCCAGCAGCCCGGGACAGGGGGCGTCGGGGAATGAGCAGTTCTTC. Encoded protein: CASSPGQGASGNEQFF.

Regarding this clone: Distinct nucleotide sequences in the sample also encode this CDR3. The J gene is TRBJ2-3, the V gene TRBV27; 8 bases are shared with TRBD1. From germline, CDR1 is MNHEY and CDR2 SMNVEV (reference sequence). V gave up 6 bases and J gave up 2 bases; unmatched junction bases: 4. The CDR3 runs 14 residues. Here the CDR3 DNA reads TGTGCCAGCAGCCCGGACAGGGACACAGATACGCAGTATTTT. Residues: CASSPDRDTDTQYF.